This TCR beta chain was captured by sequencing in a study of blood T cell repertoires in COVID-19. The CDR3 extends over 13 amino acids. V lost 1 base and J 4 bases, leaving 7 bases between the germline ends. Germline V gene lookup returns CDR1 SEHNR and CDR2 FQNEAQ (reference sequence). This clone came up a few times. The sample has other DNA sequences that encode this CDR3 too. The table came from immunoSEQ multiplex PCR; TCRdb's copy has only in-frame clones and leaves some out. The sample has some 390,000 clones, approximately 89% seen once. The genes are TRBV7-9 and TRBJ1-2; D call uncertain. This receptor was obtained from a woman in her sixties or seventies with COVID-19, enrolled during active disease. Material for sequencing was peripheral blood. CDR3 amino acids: CASSLVGGYGYTF. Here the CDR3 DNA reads TGTGCCAGCAGCTTAGTAGGAGGCTATGGCTACACCTTC. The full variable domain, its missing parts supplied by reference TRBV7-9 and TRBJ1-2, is DTGVSQNPRHKITKRGQNVTFRCDPISEHNRLYWYRQTLGQGPEFLTYFQNEAQLEKSRLLSDRFSAERPKGSFSTLEIQRTEQGDSAMYLCASSLVGGYGYTFGSGTRLTVV.